The 2 T cell receptor beta chains listed next were all sequenced from one sample in a study of cytomegalovirus exposure and HLA in healthy donors. PCR was performed using 60 Vbeta and 13 Jbeta primers. Sequenced by immunoSEQ multiplex PCR; TCRdb stores in-frame clones only, minus some. The data show 100,000 to 120,000 clones, about 80% seen once. The specimen was PBMCs. The receptors shown here come from a man in his thirties or forties in good health and CMV-seropositive.

V and J are TRBV29-1 and TRBJ1-2; the match to TRBD1 covers 10 bases. The trim removed 6 bases at V and 3 bases at J, leaving 4 bases unmatched. The germline CDR1 and CDR2 sequences are SQVTM and ANQGSEA. This CDR3 spans 13 amino acids. The CDR3, as DNA: TGCAGCGTAGGGACAGGGGTAGACTATGGCTACACCTTC. Residues: CSVGTGVDYGYTF.

This clone appeared a single time. This sequence joins TRBV20-1 and TRBJ2-1; D uncertain. Between the trimmed V and J ends, which lost 6 bases and 5 bases, there was a span of 8 bases. Germline-derived CDR1 and CDR2 are DFQATT and SNEGSKA (reference sequence). The CDR3 has 11 residues. The CDR3 DNA is TGCAGTGCCACTAAACACAATGAGCAGTTCTTC. Amino acids: CSATKHNEQFF.